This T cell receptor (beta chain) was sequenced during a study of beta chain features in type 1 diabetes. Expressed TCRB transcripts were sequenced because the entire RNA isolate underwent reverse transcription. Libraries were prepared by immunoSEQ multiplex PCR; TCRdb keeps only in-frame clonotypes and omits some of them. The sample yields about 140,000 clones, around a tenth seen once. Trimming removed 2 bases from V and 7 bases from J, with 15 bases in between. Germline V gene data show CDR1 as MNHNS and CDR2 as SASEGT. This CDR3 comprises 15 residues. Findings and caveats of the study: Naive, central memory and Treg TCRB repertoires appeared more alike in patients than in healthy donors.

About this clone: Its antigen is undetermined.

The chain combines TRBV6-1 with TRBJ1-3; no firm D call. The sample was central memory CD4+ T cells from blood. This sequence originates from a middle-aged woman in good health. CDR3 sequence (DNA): TGTGCCAGCAGTGAAAAGGAGGGCCCCAGGAACACCATATATTTT. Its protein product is CASSEKEGPRNTIYF.